One T cell receptor (beta chain) is described in this entry. The data belong to a study of blood T cell repertoires in COVID-19. Original processing notes: Amplification of reference gene primers was used by the study to estimate nucleated cell counts. Clones were sequenced by immunoSEQ multiplex PCR, and TCRdb holds only the in-frame ones, with some missing. The DNA gave D and trimming, while V, J and clone size come from that table. The sample lists hundreds of thousands of clones, around 89% occurring once. Individuals drawn from around 25 US areas were roughly 18 to 100 years old. The CDR3 runs to 15 residues. Germline V gene data show CDR1 as MNHEY and CDR2 as SMNVEV (reference sequence). V lost 6 bases, J lost 3 bases, and 8 bases stayed unmatched.

The chain employs TRBV27 and TRBJ2-7; 10 bases agree with TRBD1. Sequenced input: PBMCs or T cells enriched from blood (not recorded which). This clonotype was sampled from a woman between 40 and 50 years old with acute COVID-19. The CDR3 reads CASRDRGETYYEQYV. CDR3 coding DNA: TGTGCCAGCAGGGACAGGGGGGAAACATACTACGAGCAGTACGTC.